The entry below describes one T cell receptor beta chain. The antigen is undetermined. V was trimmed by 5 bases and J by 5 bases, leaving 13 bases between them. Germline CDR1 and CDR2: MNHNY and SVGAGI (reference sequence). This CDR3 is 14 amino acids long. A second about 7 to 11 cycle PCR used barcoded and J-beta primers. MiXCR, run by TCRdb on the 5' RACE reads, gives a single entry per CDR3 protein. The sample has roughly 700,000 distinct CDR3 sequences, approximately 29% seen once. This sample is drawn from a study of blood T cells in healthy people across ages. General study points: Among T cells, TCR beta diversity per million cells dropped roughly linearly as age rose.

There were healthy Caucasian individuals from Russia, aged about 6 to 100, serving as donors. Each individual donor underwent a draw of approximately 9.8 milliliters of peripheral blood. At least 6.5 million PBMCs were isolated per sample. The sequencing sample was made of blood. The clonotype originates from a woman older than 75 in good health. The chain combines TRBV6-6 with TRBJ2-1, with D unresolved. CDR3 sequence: CASSTPYSNNEQFF. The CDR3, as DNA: TGTGCCAGCAGTACACCCTACAGTAACAATGAGCAGTTCTTC.